Listed below are T cell receptor beta chains from one sample, sequenced in a study of CD8 T cells in Susac syndrome. TCRdb re-derived calls from the immunoSEQ multiplex PCR reads in MiXCR, one entry per CDR3 protein. The sample carries about 240,000 distinct CDR3 sequences, less than 96% recorded once. The sample was CD4+ T cells from PBMCs. The receptors stem from a human donor with Susac syndrome. The CDR3 runs from the conserved cysteine through the conserved F or W. The D gene is left open where the match is weak. Clone size is not always given. Where it is, it says once, few, many or a class for expanded clones.

CDR3aa: CASSSREGGAGELFF
CDR3nt: TGTGCCAGCAGCTCGAGAGAGGGTGGCGCCGGGGAGCTGTTTTTT
d_gene: .
abundance: once
v_gene: TRBV12-3/TRBV12-4
len: 15
j_gene: TRBJ2-2

CDR3aa: CSASNLTDTQYF
CDR3nt: TGCAGTGCTAGTAATCTCACAGATACGCAGTATTTT
d_gene: .
abundance: .
v_gene: TRBV20-1
len: 12
j_gene: TRBJ2-3

CDR3aa: CATSGGGGGTLSQYF
CDR3nt: TGTGCCACCAGTGGGGGAGGGGGAGGGACCCTCTCCCAGTACTTC
d_gene: .
abundance: .
v_gene: TRBV24-1
len: 15
j_gene: TRBJ2-5

CDR3aa: CASSPPLAGRAGEQYF
CDR3nt: TGTGCCAGCAGCCCACCACTAGCGGGAAGGGCCGGCGAGCAGTACTTC
d_gene: TRBD2
abundance: .
v_gene: TRBV11-1
len: 16
j_gene: TRBJ2-7

CDR3aa: CASSIEFRDLYGYTF
CDR3nt: TGTGCCAGTAGTATAGAGTTCCGGGACCTCTATGGCTACACCTTC
d_gene: .
abundance: .
v_gene: TRBV19
len: 15
j_gene: TRBJ1-2

CDR3aa: CASSPVPDRGAGAFF
CDR3nt: TGTGCCAGCTCACCCGTACCGGACAGGGGGGCAGGAGCTTTCTTT
d_gene: TRBD1
abundance: .
v_gene: TRBV18
len: 15
j_gene: TRBJ1-1

CDR3aa: CASSITGTGGKLFF
CDR3nt: TGTGCCAGCAGCATAACCGGGACAGGGGGAAAACTGTTTTTT
d_gene: TRBD1
abundance: .
v_gene: TRBV5-4
len: 14
j_gene: TRBJ1-4

CDR3aa: CASSLGLADGELFF
CDR3nt: TGTGCCAGCAGCCTCGGACTAGCTGACGGGGAGCTGTTTTTT
d_gene: TRBD2
abundance: .
v_gene: TRBV12-3/TRBV12-4
len: 14
j_gene: TRBJ2-2

CDR3aa: CASSPQTGGGEAFF
CDR3nt: TGTGCCAGCTCACCGCAAACAGGGGGCGGGGAAGCTTTCTTT
d_gene: TRBD1
abundance: .
v_gene: TRBV18
len: 14
j_gene: TRBJ1-1

CDR3aa: CASSQNTIQDAGIGELFF
CDR3nt: TGTGCCAGCAGCCAGAACACAATCCAGGACGCAGGCATCGGGGAGCTGTTTTTT
d_gene: .
abundance: .
v_gene: TRBV14
len: 18
j_gene: TRBJ2-2

CDR3aa: CASSRGPNQPQHF
CDR3nt: TGTGCCAGCTCCCGGGGCCCTAATCAGCCCCAGCATTTT
d_gene: .
abundance: .
v_gene: TRBV18
len: 13
j_gene: TRBJ1-5